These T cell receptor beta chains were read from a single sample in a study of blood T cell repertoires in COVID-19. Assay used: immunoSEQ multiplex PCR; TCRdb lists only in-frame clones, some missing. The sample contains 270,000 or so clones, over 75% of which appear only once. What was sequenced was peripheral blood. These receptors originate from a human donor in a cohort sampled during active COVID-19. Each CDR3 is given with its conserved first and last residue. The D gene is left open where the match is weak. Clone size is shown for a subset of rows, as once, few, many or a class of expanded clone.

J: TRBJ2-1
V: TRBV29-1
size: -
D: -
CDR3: CSVEGLYNEQFF
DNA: TGCAGCGTTGAGGGCCTATACAATGAGCAGTTCTTC

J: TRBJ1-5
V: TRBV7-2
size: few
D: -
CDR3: CASSLVAGGNQPQHF
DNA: TGTGCCAGCAGCTTAGTAGCAGGGGGCAATCAGCCCCAGCATTTT

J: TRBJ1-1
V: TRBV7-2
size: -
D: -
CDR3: CASTLDGLARAEAFF
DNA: TGTGCCAGCACCCTCGACGGCCTCGCCCGGGCTGAAGCTTTCTTT

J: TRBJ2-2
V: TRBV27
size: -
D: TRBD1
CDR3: CASSYGQGASTGELFF
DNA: TGTGCCAGCAGTTACGGACAGGGGGCGAGCACCGGGGAGCTGTTTTTT

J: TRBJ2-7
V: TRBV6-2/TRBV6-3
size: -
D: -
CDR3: CASSYNRAHEQYF
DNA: TGTGCCAGCAGTTACAACAGGGCGCACGAGCAGTACTTC

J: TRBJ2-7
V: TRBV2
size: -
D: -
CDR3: CASRARDAYEQYF
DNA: TGTGCCAGCAGAGCCAGGGATGCCTACGAGCAGTACTTC

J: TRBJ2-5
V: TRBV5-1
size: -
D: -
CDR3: CASSEGGQETQYF
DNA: TGCGCCAGCAGTGAAGGGGGCCAAGAGACCCAGTACTTC

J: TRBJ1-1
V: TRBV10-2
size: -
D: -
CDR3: CASSEYGMNTEAFF
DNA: TGCGCCAGCAGTGAGTACGGGATGAACACTGAAGCTTTCTTT

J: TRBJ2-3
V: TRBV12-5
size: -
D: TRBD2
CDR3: CASGTTSALGTDTQYF
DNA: TGTGCTAGTGGGACTACTAGCGCCCTAGGGACAGATACGCAGTATTTT

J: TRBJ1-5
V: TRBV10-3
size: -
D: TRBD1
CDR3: CAISETGLNQPQHF
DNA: TGTGCCATCAGCGAGACAGGGCTGAATCAGCCCCAGCATTTT

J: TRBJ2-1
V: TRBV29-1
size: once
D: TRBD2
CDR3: CSVAGTRAYNEQFF
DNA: TGCAGCGTTGCCGGGACTAGAGCCTACAATGAGCAGTTCTTC

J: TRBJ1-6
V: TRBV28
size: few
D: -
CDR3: CASSIQDITSPLHF
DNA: TGTGCCAGCAGTATCCAGGACATAACTTCACCCCTCCACTTT

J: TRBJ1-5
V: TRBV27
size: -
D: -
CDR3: CASSLSGHQPQHF
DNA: TGTGCCAGCAGTTTAAGTGGGCATCAGCCCCAGCATTTT

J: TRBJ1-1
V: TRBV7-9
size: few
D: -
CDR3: CASSPGQGQEAFF
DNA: TGTGCCAGCAGCCCCGGGCAGGGACAAGAAGCTTTCTTT

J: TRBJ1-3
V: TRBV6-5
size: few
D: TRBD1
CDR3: CASSRDRFSGNTIYF
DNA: TGTGCCAGCAGCCGGGACAGGTTCTCTGGAAACACCATATATTTT

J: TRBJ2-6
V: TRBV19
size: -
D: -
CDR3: CASRRDSGANVLTF
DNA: TGTGCCAGTAGGCGGGACTCAGGAGCCAACGTCCTGACTTTC

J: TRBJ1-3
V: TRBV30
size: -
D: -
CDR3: CAWILRDGNTIYF
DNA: TGTGCCTGGATACTCAGGGATGGAAACACCATATATTTT

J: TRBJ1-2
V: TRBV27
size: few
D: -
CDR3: CASSLQPEYGYTF
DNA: TGTGCCAGCAGCCTGCAACCAGAATATGGCTACACCTTC

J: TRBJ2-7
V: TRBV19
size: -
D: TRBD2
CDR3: CASSMGLAGGAYEQYF
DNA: TGTGCCAGTAGTATGGGCCTAGCGGGAGGGGCCTACGAGCAGTACTTC

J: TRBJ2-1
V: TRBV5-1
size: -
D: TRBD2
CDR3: CASSSGSGRATGEQFF
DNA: TGCGCCAGCAGCTCCGGTAGCGGGAGGGCCACCGGTGAGCAGTTCTTC

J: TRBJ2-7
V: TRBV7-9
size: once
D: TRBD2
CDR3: CASSLGSAGPYEQYF
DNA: TGTGCCAGCAGCTTAGGTTCAGCGGGACCCTACGAGCAGTACTTC

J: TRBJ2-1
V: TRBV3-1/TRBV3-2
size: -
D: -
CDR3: CASSPHGGPLVEQFF
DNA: TGTGCCAGCAGTCCCCACGGCGGGCCCCTCGTGGAGCAGTTCTTC

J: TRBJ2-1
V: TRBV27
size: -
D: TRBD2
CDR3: CASSRLTSGAYNEQFF
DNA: TGTGCCAGCAGCCGGTTGACTAGCGGGGCATACAATGAGCAGTTCTTC

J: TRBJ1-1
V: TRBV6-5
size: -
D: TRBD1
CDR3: CASSFQGGMNTEAFF
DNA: TGTGCCAGCAGTTTTCAGGGGGGTATGAACACTGAAGCTTTCTTT

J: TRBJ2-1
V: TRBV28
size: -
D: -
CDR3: CASRDTLSSSYNEQFF
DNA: TGTGCCAGCAGGGACACTCTTTCTTCATCCTACAATGAGCAGTTCTTC

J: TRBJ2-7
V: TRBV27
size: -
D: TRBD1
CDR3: CASRAGGFSEQYF
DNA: TGTGCCAGCAGGGCAGGGGGTTTTTCCGAGCAGTACTTC

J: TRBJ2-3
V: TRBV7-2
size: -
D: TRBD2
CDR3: CASSALGEIAGRDTQYF
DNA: TGTGCCAGCAGCGCTCTGGGGGAAATAGCGGGACGAGATACGCAGTATTTT

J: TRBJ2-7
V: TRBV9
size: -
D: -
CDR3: CASSPGHMDEQYF
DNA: TGTGCCAGCAGCCCAGGGCATATGGACGAGCAGTACTTC

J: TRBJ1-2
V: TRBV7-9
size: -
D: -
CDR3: CASSYPTYGYTF
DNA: TGTGCCAGCAGCTACCCTACCTATGGCTACACCTTC

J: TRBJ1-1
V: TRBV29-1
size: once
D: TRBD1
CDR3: CSVRTGTAISNTEAFF
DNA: TGCAGCGTTAGGACCGGGACAGCCATCTCGAACACTGAAGCTTTCTTT

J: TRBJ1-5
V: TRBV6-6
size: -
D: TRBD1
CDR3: CASSYTDRGRNQPQHF
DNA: TGTGCCAGCAGTTACACGGACAGGGGTCGCAATCAGCCCCAGCATTTT

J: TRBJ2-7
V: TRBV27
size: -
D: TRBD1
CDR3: CASSLFAPDRSFPYEQYF
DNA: TGTGCCAGCAGTTTATTCGCCCCGGACAGGTCATTTCCCTACGAGCAGTACTTC

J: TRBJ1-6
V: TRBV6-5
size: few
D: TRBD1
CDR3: CASTRTGDNSPLHF
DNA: TGTGCCAGCACCAGGACAGGGGATAATTCACCCCTCCACTTT

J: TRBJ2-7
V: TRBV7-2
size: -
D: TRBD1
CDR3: CASSKWQGAYEQYF
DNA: TGTGCCAGCAGTAAGTGGCAGGGGGCCTACGAGCAGTACTTC

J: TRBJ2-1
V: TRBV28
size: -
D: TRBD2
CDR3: CASSFSGSRYEQFF
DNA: TGTGCCAGCAGTTTCAGCGGGAGTAGATATGAGCAGTTCTTC

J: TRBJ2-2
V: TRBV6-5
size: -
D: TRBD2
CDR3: CASNTGTKATGELFF
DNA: TGTGCCAGCAATACCGGGACTAAGGCCACCGGGGAGCTGTTTTTT

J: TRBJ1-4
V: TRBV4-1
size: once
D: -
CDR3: CASSSVWGFGGPSEKLFF
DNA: TGCGCCAGCAGCTCTGTTTGGGGCTTTGGGGGCCCTAGTGAAAAACTGTTTTTT

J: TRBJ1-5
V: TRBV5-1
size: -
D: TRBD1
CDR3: CASGQGNQPQHF
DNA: TGCGCCAGCGGACAGGGCAATCAGCCCCAGCATTTT

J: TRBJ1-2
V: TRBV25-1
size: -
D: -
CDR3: CASVPGYREYYGYTF
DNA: TGTGCCAGCGTTCCCGGTTACAGGGAGTACTATGGCTACACCTTC

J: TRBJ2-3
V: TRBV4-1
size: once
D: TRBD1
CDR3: CASSQGSGQGATDTQYF
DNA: TGCGCCAGCAGCCAAGGTTCCGGACAGGGCGCCACAGATACGCAGTATTTT

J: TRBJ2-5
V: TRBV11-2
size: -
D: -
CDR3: CASSTGPRGEETQYF
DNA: TGTGCCAGCAGCACGGGTCCTCGAGGAGAAGAGACCCAGTACTTC

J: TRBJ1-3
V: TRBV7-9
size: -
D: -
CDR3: CASSLVSGTPYSGNTIYF
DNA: TGTGCCAGCAGCTTAGTTTCTGGGACACCCTACTCTGGAAACACCATATATTTT

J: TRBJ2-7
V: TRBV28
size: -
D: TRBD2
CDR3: CASSLGGGYEQYF
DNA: TGTGCCAGCAGTTTAGGGGGGGGCTACGAGCAGTACTTC

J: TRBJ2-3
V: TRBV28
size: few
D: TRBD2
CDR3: CASSPSGSPRDTQYF
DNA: TGTGCCAGCAGTCCGAGCGGGAGCCCCAGGGATACGCAGTATTTT

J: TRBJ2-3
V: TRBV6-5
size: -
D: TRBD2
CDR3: CASGSLGLTHTQYF
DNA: TGTGCCAGCGGATCCTTGGGACTAACCCATACGCAGTATTTT

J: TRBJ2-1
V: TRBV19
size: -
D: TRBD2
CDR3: CASSNERRTSGSEQFF
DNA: TGTGCCAGTAGTAACGAGAGGAGGACTAGCGGGAGTGAGCAGTTCTTC

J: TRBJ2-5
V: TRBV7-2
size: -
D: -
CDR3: CASSFQQETQYF
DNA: TGTGCCAGCAGCTTCCAGCAAGAGACCCAGTACTTC

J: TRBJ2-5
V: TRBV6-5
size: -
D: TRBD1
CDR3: CASSSRDRGIETQYF
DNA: TGTGCCAGCAGTTCGCGGGACAGGGGGATAGAGACCCAGTACTTC

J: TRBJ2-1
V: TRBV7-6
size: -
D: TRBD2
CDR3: CASSDNSGRGNEQFF
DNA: TGTGCCAGCAGCGACAATAGCGGGAGGGGGAATGAGCAGTTCTTC

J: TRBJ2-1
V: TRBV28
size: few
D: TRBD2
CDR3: CASSQTSGRYNEQFF
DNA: TGTGCCAGCAGTCAGACTAGCGGGAGATACAATGAGCAGTTCTTC

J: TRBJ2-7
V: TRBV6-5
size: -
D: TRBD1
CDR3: CASSYGDSQDVYEQYF
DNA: TGTGCCAGCAGTTACGGGGACAGCCAGGACGTCTACGAGCAGTACTTC

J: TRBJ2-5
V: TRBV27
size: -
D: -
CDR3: CASSRREVGETQYF
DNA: TGTGCCAGCAGTCGGAGGGAGGTCGGGGAGACCCAGTACTTC

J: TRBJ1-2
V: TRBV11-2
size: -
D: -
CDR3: CASSTGQSYGYTF
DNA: TGTGCCAGCAGCACCGGACAGTCCTATGGCTACACCTTC